This is a list of T cell receptor beta chains from one sample in a study of T cell responses to AZD1222 COVID-19 vaccine. The table came from immunoSEQ multiplex PCR; TCRdb's copy has only in-frame clones and leaves some out. The sample holds under 200,000 clones; 75% to 95% are singletons and the top ten take 4% to 5.5%. Sequencing used peripheral blood, obtained on day 0 of AZD1222 vaccination. Receptors were obtained from an adult in good health. Both conserved end residues are part of each CDR3. The D gene is left open where the match is weak. For some rows the clone size is stated as once, few or many, or as a class when expanded; others skip it.

-	TRBV28	TRBD2	TRBJ2-7	CASSAFFKREGYEQYF	TGTGCCAGCAGCGCCTTTTTTAAGCGGGAGGGTTACGAGCAGTACTTC
-	TRBV18	-	TRBJ2-1	CASSPPGLFNEQFF	TGTGCCAGCTCACCACCGGGACTTTTCAATGAGCAGTTCTTC
-	TRBV28	-	TRBJ2-4	CASSLTPAKNIQYF	TGTGCCAGCAGTCTAACCCCGGCCAAAAACATTCAGTACTTC
-	TRBV5-4	-	TRBJ2-1	CASSFGALGAGEQFF	TGTGCCAGCAGCTTCGGGGCCCTCGGCGCCGGTGAGCAGTTCTTC
few	TRBV5-1	TRBD2	TRBJ2-7	CASSLESSGSYEQYF	TGCGCCAGCAGCTTGGAGTCTAGCGGGAGCTACGAGCAGTACTTC
-	TRBV3-1/TRBV3-2	-	TRBJ1-3	CASSQAGAGNTIYF	TGTGCCAGCAGCCAAGCAGGGGCTGGAAACACCATATATTTT
-	TRBV2	TRBD1	TRBJ1-5	CASSFDRDQPQHF	TGTGCCAGCAGTTTCGACAGGGATCAGCCCCAGCATTTT
-	TRBV2	-	TRBJ2-3	CASIALTDTQYF	TGTGCCAGCATCGCACTCACAGATACGCAGTATTTT
once	TRBV10-2	-	TRBJ2-7	CASTMGPPATYEQYF	TGCGCCAGCACAATGGGGCCGCCGGCAACCTACGAGCAGTACTTC
-	TRBV2	-	TRBJ1-1	CARGGPVGTEAFF	TGTGCCAGAGGGGGACCAGTGGGCACTGAAGCTTTCTTT
-	TRBV7-2	-	TRBJ2-7	CASSTGPTVYEQYF	TGTGCCAGCAGCACGGGACCCACGGTCTACGAGCAGTACTTC
-	TRBV5-1	-	TRBJ2-6	CASSTPQGVRSGANVLTF	TGCGCCAGCAGCACCCCCCAGGGAGTAAGGTCTGGGGCCAACGTCCTGACTTTC
-	TRBV7-9	-	TRBJ2-2	CASSFLPLANTGELFF	TGTGCCAGCAGCTTCCTTCCACTAGCGAACACCGGGGAGCTGTTTTTT
-	TRBV19	TRBD2	TRBJ2-1	CASSPLGLAGLNEQFF	TGTGCCAGTAGTCCCCTGGGGTTAGCGGGATTAAATGAGCAGTTCTTC
-	TRBV10-3	-	TRBJ1-5	CAIREGPDSNQPQHF	TGTGCCATCCGAGAGGGGCCCGATAGCAATCAGCCCCAGCATTTT
-	TRBV15	-	TRBJ1-4	CATSRDRWGNTNEKLFF	TGTGCCACCAGCAGAGATCGATGGGGGAACACTAATGAAAAACTGTTTTTT
-	TRBV7-9	-	TRBJ2-3	CASSQGDTQYF	TGTGCCAGCAGCCAGGGGGATACGCAGTATTTT
-	TRBV6-5	-	TRBJ2-7	CASSYSAANYEQYF	TGTGCCAGCAGTTACTCAGCAGCGAACTACGAGCAGTACTTC
once	TRBV27	TRBD1	TRBJ1-6	CASKAGQGGSPLHF	TGTGCCAGCAAGGCGGGACAGGGGGGGTCACCCCTCCACTTT
-	TRBV23-1	-	TRBJ1-2	CASSPKGPNGYTF	TGCGCCAGCAGTCCGAAGGGGCCGAATGGCTACACCTTC
-	TRBV29-1	-	TRBJ1-1	CSVEAGMDTEAFF	TGCAGCGTTGAGGCAGGGATGGACACTGAAGCTTTCTTT
-	TRBV27	-	TRBJ1-1	CASSLWGRGVNTEAFF	TGTGCCAGCAGTTTATGGGGTCGCGGAGTGAACACTGAAGCTTTCTTT
once	TRBV11-2	-	TRBJ2-1	CASSLEGRGSYNEQFF	TGTGCCAGCAGCTTAGAGGGCAGGGGCTCCTACAATGAGCAGTTCTTC
-	TRBV25-1	TRBD1	TRBJ1-5	CASSDEGANQPQHF	TGTGCCAGCAGTGACGAGGGGGCCAATCAGCCCCAGCATTTT
few	TRBV12-5	-	TRBJ2-7	CASGLAYEQYF	TGTGCTAGTGGTTTGGCGTACGAGCAGTACTTC
-	TRBV28	-	TRBJ2-7	CATVARTYEQYF	TGTGCCACGGTGGCCCGGACCTACGAGCAGTACTTC
-	TRBV9	-	TRBJ2-7	CASSEGPHYEQYF	TGTGCCAGCAGCGAGGGTCCTCACTACGAGCAGTACTTC
-	TRBV28	TRBD2	TRBJ2-7	CASWGGNSYEQYF	TGTGCCAGCTGGGGGGGGAACTCCTACGAGCAGTACTTC
once	TRBV28	-	TRBJ2-5	CASSFPPLGEETQYF	TGTGCCAGCAGTTTCCCACCTCTGGGGGAAGAGACCCAGTACTTC
-	TRBV5-1	-	TRBJ2-2	CASSLSARETGELFF	TGCGCCAGCAGCTTGTCGGCCAGGGAGACCGGGGAGCTGTTTTTT
-	TRBV9	-	TRBJ1-5	CASSRGEANQPQHF	TGTGCCAGCAGCAGGGGCGAGGCCAATCAGCCCCAGCATTTT
-	TRBV27	TRBD2	TRBJ2-7	CASSSRDYTYEQYF	TGTGCCAGCAGTTCACGGGACTACACCTACGAGCAGTACTTC
once	TRBV4-1	TRBD1	TRBJ2-6	CASSYRGSDGANVLTF	TGCGCCAGCAGCTACAGGGGATCAGATGGGGCCAACGTCCTGACTTTC
-	TRBV12-3/TRBV12-4	-	TRBJ1-2	CASSFSKAYGYTF	TGTGCCAGCAGTTTCAGTAAAGCTTATGGCTACACCTTC
-	TRBV7-6	-	TRBJ1-1	CASSPRPTATNTEAFF	TGTGCCAGCAGCCCCCGCCCCACAGCGACGAACACTGAAGCTTTCTTT
-	TRBV5-5	-	TRBJ2-3	CASSLGRGTTDTQYF	TGTGCCAGCAGCTTGGGGCGGGGAACCACAGATACGCAGTATTTT
-	TRBV11-2	-	TRBJ2-7	CASSLASYEQYF	TGTGCCAGCAGCTTAGCATCCTACGAGCAGTACTTC
many	TRBV3-1/TRBV3-2	-	TRBJ1-5	CASSQGGGPGQPQHF	TGTGCCAGCAGCCAAGGAGGGGGGCCAGGTCAGCCCCAGCATTTT
-	TRBV5-5	-	TRBJ2-5	CASSAGTTQETQYF	TGTGCCAGCAGCGCCGGGACAACTCAAGAGACCCAGTACTTC
-	TRBV6-6	-	TRBJ1-2	CASSRNLHPNYGYTF	TGTGCCAGCAGCCGAAACCTGCACCCAAACTATGGCTACACCTTC
-	TRBV7-6	TRBD1	TRBJ1-2	CASSPGYRGLSGYTF	TGTGCCAGCAGCCCGGGGTACAGGGGTCTCAGTGGCTACACCTTC
-	TRBV9	-	TRBJ1-2	CASSARAVLYGYTF	TGTGCCAGCAGCGCCCGGGCAGTTCTCTATGGCTACACCTTC
-	TRBV3-1/TRBV3-2	-	TRBJ2-7	CAGRYLYEQYF	TGTGCCGGCCGATATCTCTACGAGCAGTACTTC
-	TRBV10-2	-	TRBJ2-4	CASSVGRNSVNIQYF	TGCGCCAGCAGTGTGGGGAGGAACTCTGTAAACATTCAGTACTTC
-	TRBV3-1/TRBV3-2	-	TRBJ2-1	CASSQGRGPYNEQFF	TGTGCCAGCAGCCAAGGGCGGGGGCCCTACAATGAGCAGTTCTTC